Here is one TCR beta chain with its context. This specimen comes from a study of response to subunit inactivated influenza vaccine. Germline loops: CDR1 MGHRA, CDR2 YSYEKL. This CDR3 comprises 14 residues. The V and J ends lost 0 bases and 4 bases respectively, with 10 bases between them. Using its own MiXCR run on the RT-PCR reads, TCRdb lists one record per CDR3 protein. In the table there are about 610,000 distinct CDR3 sequences, 14% of which are singletons. This clonotype was obtained from a man aged 45 to 65 who received an inactivated influenza vaccine. This sample comprised PBMCs from blood, obtained roughly 12 days after vaccination. This rearrangement joins TRBV4-1 to TRBJ2-7; unclear D gene. CDR3 region: CASSQEEHGYEQYF. CDR3 DNA sequence: TGCGCCAGCAGCCAAGAGGAACACGGGTACGAGCAGTACTTC.